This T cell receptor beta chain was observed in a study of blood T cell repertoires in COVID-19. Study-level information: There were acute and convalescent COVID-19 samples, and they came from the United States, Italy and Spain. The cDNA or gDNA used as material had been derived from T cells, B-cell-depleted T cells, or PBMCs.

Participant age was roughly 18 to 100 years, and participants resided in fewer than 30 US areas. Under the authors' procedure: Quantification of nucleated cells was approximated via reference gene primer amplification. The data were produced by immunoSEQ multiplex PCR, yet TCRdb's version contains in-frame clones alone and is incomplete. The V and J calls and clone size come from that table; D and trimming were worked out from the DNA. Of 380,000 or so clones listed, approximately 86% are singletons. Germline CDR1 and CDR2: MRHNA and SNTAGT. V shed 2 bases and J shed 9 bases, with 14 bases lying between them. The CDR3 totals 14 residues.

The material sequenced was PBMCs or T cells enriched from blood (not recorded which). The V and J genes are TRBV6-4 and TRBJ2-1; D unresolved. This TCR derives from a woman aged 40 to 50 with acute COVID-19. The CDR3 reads CASSDKVLGGEQFF. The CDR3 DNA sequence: TGTGCCAGCAGTGACAAGGTCCTAGGCGGTGAGCAGTTCTTC.